This paragraph reports one TCR beta chain. Stable hyperthyroidism: no ophthalmopathy progression over 18 months of follow-up. Thyroid ultrasound and orbital computed tomography, with clinical symptoms and serum thyroxine and TRAb, informed diagnoses. RNA transcripts served as the template for amplifying TCR beta CDR3 regions. Initially, a first-round RT-PCR of the TCR CDR3 employed the HTBI primer set. TCRdb analysed the multiplex PCR reads with MiXCR anew, one entry per CDR3 protein. The sample has approximately 370,000 distinct CDR3 sequences, approximately 15% seen once. These data come from a study of T cells in Graves' hyperthyroidism and ophthalmopathy. Germline-derived CDR1 and CDR2 are MGHRA and YSYEKL. The V and J ends lost 0 bases and 2 bases respectively, with 10 bases between them. This CDR3 has 15 amino acids.

The V gene is TRBV4-1, the J gene TRBJ2-5; D might be TRBD1 (6 bases). This receptor was taken from a woman between 25 and 40 years old with Graves' hyperthyroidism. The source material was blood. Here the CDR3 DNA reads TGCGCCAGCAGCCAAGATCCAGGGGAGCAAGAGACCCAGTACTTC. Protein: CASSQDPGEQETQYF.